A single sample gave rise to the 29 T cell receptor beta chains below, sequenced in a study of CD8+ T cells in alopecia areata. Following RNA extraction, reverse transcription yielded cDNA that acted as the sequencing template. Data came from immunoSEQ multiplex PCR; TCRdb stores just in-frame clones and leaves some out. In the table there are around 160,000 clones, roughly 50% of which are singletons. Input material: CD4+ T cells sorted from blood. These receptors were obtained from a human donor with alopecia areata.

This sequence joins TRBV15 and TRBJ2-5; possible D gene TRBD1, 5 bases. From germline, CDR1 is LNHNV and CDR2 YYDKDF (reference sequence). This CDR3 has 15 amino acids. Trimming took 2 bases from V and 2 from J, leaving 12 bases between them. The CDR3 loop reads CATSRIRQSQETQYF. In DNA, the CDR3 is TGTGCCACCAGCAGAATTAGACAGAGTCAAGAGACCCAGTACTTC.

The V and J genes are TRBV2 and TRBJ1-2; D unclear. The CDR3 length is 14 residues. From germline, CDR1 is SNHLY and CDR2 FYNNEI. V lost 3 bases to trimming and J lost 6 bases, with 14 bases between them. DNA of the CDR3: TGTGCCAGCAGTGAGTTAGGGAAGAGGAATGGCTACACCTTC. This sequence encodes CASSELGKRNGYTF. Full variable domain (outside the CDR3, taken from reference TRBV2 and TRBJ1-2): EPEVTQTPSHQVTQMGQEVILRCVPISNHLYFYWYRQILGQKVEFLVSFYNNEISEKSEIFDDQFSVERPDGSNFTLKIRSTKLEDSAMYFCASSELGKRNGYTFGSGTRLTVV.

The chain links TRBV29-1 to TRBJ2-2; D perhaps matches TRBD2 (6 bases). The CDR3 covers 13 residues. Trimming cost V 4 bases and J 1 base, with 7 bases left between them. Germline V gene sequence: CDR1 SQVTM, CDR2 ANQGSEA. DNA for the CDR3: TGCAGCGTTGTTAGCGGGAACACCGGGGAGCTGTTTTTT. Its protein product is CSVVSGNTGELFF.

This clone was seen only a few times. The chain carries TRBV29-1 and TRBJ2-3, with 10 nucleotides matching TRBD1. The V segment lost 6 bases and the J segment 5 bases; nucleotides outside the gene matches: 14. In germline, CDR1 is SQVTM, CDR2 ANQGSEA. The CDR3 consists of 16 residues. The DNA of the CDR3 is TGCAGCGTGGACCCCCGGGACAGGGGTGGTGGAGATACGCAGTATTTT. It translates to CSVDPRDRGGGDTQYF.

In the case of this clone: At the DNA level, this CDR3 is encoded by other sequences in the same sample as well. The chain uses TRBV2 and TRBJ2-1; 13 nucleotides align to TRBD2. With 7 bases clipped from V and 7 bases from J, the junction kept 4 bases outside the gene matches. The CDR3 extends over 14 amino acids. From germline, CDR1 is SNHLY and CDR2 FYNNEI. CDR3 bases: TGTGCCAGCACTGGACTAGCGGGAGTTAATGAGCAGTTCTTC. Its protein product is CASTGLAGVNEQFF. The variable domain in full, with the rest retrieved from reference TRBV2 and TRBJ2-1, is EPEVTQTPSHQVTQMGQEVILRCVPISNHLYFYWYRQILGQKVEFLVSFYNNEISEKSEIFDDQFSVERPDGSNFTLKIRSTKLEDSAMYFCASTGLAGVNEQFFGPGTRLTVL.

This sequence joins TRBV29-1 and TRBJ2-7; 8 bases fit TRBD2. The germline V gene encodes CDR1 SQVTM and CDR2 ANQGSEA. The CDR3 covers 15 residues. V was pared by 4 bases and J by 5 bases, with 13 bases of the junction left unmatched. This CDR3 reads CSVGGTGTRKDEQYF. The CDR3 region has the DNA TGCAGCGTTGGTGGGACGGGGACTAGGAAGGACGAGCAGTACTTC.

CDR3 in amino acids: CSGIKSGDTQYF. The CDR3 region has the DNA TGCAGCGGAATTAAGAGTGGGGATACGCAGTATTTT. The rearrangement links TRBV29-1 to TRBJ2-3, with D unclear. CDR1 is SQVTM, CDR2 ANQGSEA, per germline. Trimming removed 7 bases at V and 6 bases at J, with 14 bases between. This CDR3 spans 12 amino acids.

This clone was counted a single time. The chain combines TRBV7-8 with TRBJ2-5, with a possible D match to TRBD1 (6 bases). V was cut by 0 bases and J by 2 bases, with 10 bases left in between. Germline values: CDR1 SGHVS, CDR2 FQNEAQ. This CDR3 is built from 15 residues. The CDR3 DNA reads TGTGCCAGCAGCTTAGCTTGGGACACACAAGAGACCCAGTACTTC. It codes for CASSLAWDTQETQYF.

This clone appeared a single time. The CDR3 DNA follows: TGTGCCAGCAGTTTATCCCTCAGCTATGGCTACACCTTC. Protein product: CASSLSLSYGYTF. This chain links TRBV28 with TRBJ1-2; unclear D gene. This CDR3 spans 13 amino acids. V lost 1 base and J 4 bases, leaving 7 bases between the germline ends. Germline V CDR1 and CDR2: MDHEN, SYDVKM.

The CDR3 coding sequence is TGTGCCAGCATGAGACGGAGTGGCACCGGGGAGCTGTTTTTT. Translating it yields CASMRRSGTGELFF. This chain uses TRBV6-5 with TRBJ2-2; D gene uncertain. Germline loops: CDR1 MNHEY, CDR2 SVGAGI. The CDR3 is 14 residues long. Deletions cut 7 bases from V and 4 bases from J, with 13 bases between.

This chain links TRBV29-1 with TRBJ2-3, with 11 bases lining up with TRBD2. The length of the CDR3 is 13 residues. Trimming took 7 bases from V and 5 from J; bases not matched to a gene: 5. In germline, CDR1 is SQVTM, CDR2 ANQGSEA. CDR3: CSAHTSGRDTQYF. The CDR3 region has the DNA TGCAGCGCCCACACTAGCGGGAGAGATACGCAGTATTTT.

The table lists this clone with a few counts. The J gene is TRBJ2-1, the V gene TRBV7-2, with D possibly called TRBD1 or TRBD2 (6 bases each). Trimming took off 5 bases at V and 3 bases at J, with 20 bases between the two ends. The germline CDR1 and CDR2 sequences are SGHTA and FQGNSA. This CDR3 spans 17 amino acids. The CDR3 spells CASSGRGGGFSYNEQFF. CDR3 nucleotides: TGTGCCAGCAGCGGCAGAGGAGGGGGGTTTAGCTACAATGAGCAGTTCTTC.

The sample holds many counts of this clone. This sequence joins TRBV19 and TRBJ2-1; D uncertain. The CDR3 contains 14 residues. Trimming pared 0 bases from V and 6 bases from J, leaving 9 bases between. Germline CDR1 reads LNHDA; CDR2 reads SQIVND (reference sequence). Here the CDR3 reads CASSIDPVSNEQFF. CDR3 nucleotide sequence: TGTGCCAGTAGTATAGATCCCGTGAGCAATGAGCAGTTCTTC.

The CDR3 sequence is CAETGLASGGQFF. In nucleotides, the CDR3 is TGTGCCGAGACGGGACTAGCCTCGGGTGGGCAGTTCTTC. The V call is TRBV7-2, the J call TRBJ2-1, with TRBD2 matching over 9 bases. The junction had 14 bases not matched to a gene; V was cut back by 11 bases and J by 12 bases. Germline values: CDR1 SGHTA, CDR2 FQGNSA. The CDR3 runs to 13 residues.

This clone was seen a handful of times. The chain has TRBV28 and TRBJ1-5, with D unresolved. The germline V and J ends were trimmed by 6 bases and 2 bases, with 11 bases remaining between them. This CDR3 is 14 amino acids long. Germline V lookup: CDR1 MDHEN, CDR2 SYDVKM. The CDR3: CASSPVAGNQPQHF. The DNA for the CDR3 is TGTGCCAGCAGCCCGGTTGCGGGCAATCAGCCCCAGCATTTT.

This clone was seen more than once but under ten times. This sequence joins TRBV29-1 and TRBJ1-1; weak D call: TRBD1 (5 bases). This CDR3 has 15 residues. V was clipped by 5 bases and J by 2 bases, with 18 bases between them. Germline CDR1 and CDR2: SQVTM and ANQGSEA. CDR3 amino acids: CSVLARVGGNTEAFF. CDR3 nucleotides: TGCAGCGTTTTGGCACGAGTCGGGGGTAACACTGAAGCTTTCTTT.

This clone turned up a few times. This sequence joins TRBV6-5 and TRBJ1-2; D is unresolved. The V gene lost 0 bases and the J gene lost 7 bases, with 12 bases spanning the gap. This CDR3 comprises 14 residues. Germline V gene sequence: CDR1 MNHEY, CDR2 SVGAGI. The CDR3 DNA follows: TGTGCCAGCAGTTACTCGGGCAGGCGTAGTGGCTACACCTTC. Residues: CASSYSGRRSGYTF.

The J gene is TRBJ2-7, the V gene TRBV9, with TRBD1 matching 7 bases. The germline V gene encodes CDR1 SGDLS and CDR2 YYNGEE. This CDR3 is built from 17 residues. With V trimmed by 4 bases and J by 0 bases, 13 bases remained unmatched. CDR3 region: CASSINPGGQSSYEQYF. DNA of the CDR3: TGTGCCAGCAGCATCAACCCAGGGGGACAAAGCTCCTACGAGCAGTACTTC.

This chain connects TRBV30 to TRBJ2-1; no definite D call. The V gene lost 0 bases and the J gene lost 14 bases, with 11 bases spanning the gap. From germline, CDR1 is GTSNPN and CDR2 SVGIG (reference sequence). This CDR3 has 11 residues. CDR3 loop: CAWSVLGKEFF. CDR3 nucleotides: TGTGCCTGGAGTGTACTTGGAAAAGAGTTCTTC.

The rearrangement links TRBV5-6 to TRBJ2-1, with 10 bases that match TRBD2. This CDR3 is built from 16 residues. V shed 5 bases, J shed 4 bases, and the junction held 9 bases outside the gene matches. The germline V gene encodes CDR1 SGHDT and CDR2 YYEEEE. In nucleotides, the CDR3 is TGTGCCAGCAGGGGTACCGGGACTAGCGTATACAATGAGCAGTTCTTC. Translating gives CASRGTGTSVYNEQFF. Using reference TRBV5-6 and TRBJ2-1 for the parts outside the CDR3, the full variable domain is DAGVTQSPTHLIKTRGQQVTLRCSPKSGHDTVSWYQQALGQGPQFIFQYYEEEERQRGNFPDRFSGHQFPNYSSELNVNALLLGDSALYLCASRGTGTSVYNEQFFGPGTRLTVL.

The chain recombines TRBV27 with TRBJ2-2; possibly TRBD1 for D (5 bases). The V end was cut by 2 bases, the J end by 0 bases, with 10 bases between. CDR3 size: 16 residues. The germline gives CDR1 MNHEY, CDR2 SMNVEV (reference sequence). CDR3 coding DNA: TGTGCCAGCAGTTTACTGGGGCGATCGAACACCGGGGAGCTGTTTTTT. It translates to CASSLLGRSNTGELFF.

The rearrangement uses TRBV7-6 and TRBJ2-3, with a weak D call TRBD2 (6 bases). The CDR3 sequence is 16 residues long. Trimming shortened V by 4 bases and J by 0 bases, and 14 bases separated the two germline ends. Germline V gene sequence: CDR1 SGHVS, CDR2 FNYEAQ. CDR3 sequence (DNA): TGTGCCAGCAGCTCTTCATTAGCGGCTAGCACAGATACGCAGTATTTT. It specifies CASSSSLAASTDTQYF.

In this sample, this clone turned up a few times. The chain carries TRBV29-1 and TRBJ2-1, with 8 bases that match TRBD2. The CDR3 has 15 residues. V dropped 0 bases and J dropped 3; count of bases not matched to a gene: 4. Germline V gene sequence: CDR1 SQVTM, CDR2 ANQGSEA. The CDR3 spells CSVEESGSSYNEQFF. CDR3 DNA: TGCAGCGTTGAAGAGAGCGGGAGTAGCTACAATGAGCAGTTCTTC.

CDR3 region: CASTPHMRGYTF. DNA for the CDR3: TGTGCCAGCACCCCCCACATGAGAGGCTACACCTTC. The chain carries TRBV28 and TRBJ1-2; D not resolved. The ends were cut back, 7 bases at V and 8 bases at J, with 14 bases in the middle. Germline loops: CDR1 MDHEN, CDR2 SYDVKM. The length of the CDR3 is 12 residues.

The chain combines TRBV30 with TRBJ2-1; either TRBD1 or TRBD2 may supply D (5 bases each). The CDR3 covers 15 residues. V was trimmed by 0 bases and J by 5 bases, leaving 14 bases between them. The germline V gene encodes CDR1 GTSNPN and CDR2 SVGIG (reference sequence). The CDR3 DNA is TGTGCCTGGAGTGTATACACGGGACCAAACAATGAGCAGTTCTTC. It translates to CAWSVYTGPNNEQFF. The variable domain in full, completed from reference TRBV30 and TRBJ2-1, reads SQTIHQWPATLVQPVGSPLSLECTVEGTSNPNLYWYRQAAGRGLQLLFYSVGIGQISSEVPQNLSASRPQDRQFILSSKKLLLSDSGFYLCAWSVYTGPNNEQFFGPGTRLTVL.

This clone was detected a few times. V is TRBV29-1 and J is TRBJ1-1; tentatively, D is TRBD1 (6 bases). V gave up 4 bases and J gave up 6 bases, with 12 bases separating them. Germline-derived CDR1 and CDR2 are SQVTM and ANQGSEA. The CDR3 consists of 12 residues. CDR3 DNA sequence: TGCAGCGTTGGGTGGGGGGGCCCTGAAGCTTTCTTT. It encodes CSVGWGGPEAFF.

The chain joins TRBV7-3 to TRBJ2-1; the match to TRBD2 covers 12 bases. The germline gives CDR1 SGHTA, CDR2 FQGTGA. V shed 5 bases, J shed 8 bases, and the junction held 7 bases outside the gene matches. The CDR3 contains 15 residues. CDR3 bases: TGTGCCAGCAGCCGACTAGCGGGAGATGGCTATGAGCAGTTCTTC. This translates into CASSRLAGDGYEQFF.

The J gene is TRBJ2-7, the V gene TRBV4-1; D is unclear. Germline-derived CDR1 and CDR2 are MGHRA and YSYEKL. The V and J ends lost 3 bases and 2 bases respectively, with 11 bases between them. This CDR3 region has 14 residues. This CDR3 reads CASSHETDTYEQYF. DNA for the CDR3: TGCGCCAGCAGCCACGAGACTGATACCTACGAGCAGTACTTC.

The genes are TRBV5-6 and TRBJ2-7; a possible D gene is TRBD2 (5 bases). Germline CDR1 and CDR2: SGHDT and YYEEEE. Trimming stripped 3 bases from V and 3 bases from J, with 19 bases between. CDR3 size: 16 residues. The DNA of the CDR3 is TGTGCCAGCAGCTCCCCCGGAGGTCTCCTCTTCTACGAGCAGTACTTC. Translation: CASSSPGGLLFYEQYF.